This TCR beta chain was sequenced during a study of neurological immune-mediated disorders. Findings and limits, study-wide: Patients with HTLV-1-associated myelopathy had the highest level of TCR clonal expansion, whereas patients with multiple sclerosis had the lowest level, falling beneath the level found in healthy controls.

This clonotype was seen a handful of times. Its antigen remains unknown. Per germline, CDR1 MNHNS and CDR2 SASEGT. The CDR3 covers 15 residues. V was cut by 5 bases and J by 11 bases, with 19 bases left in between. TCRdb re-derived calls from the 5' RACE reads in MiXCR, one entry per CDR3 protein. The table has 59,000 or so distinct CDR3 sequences, about 13% seen once. The V call is TRBV6-1, the J call TRBJ1-6; tentative D call: TRBD1 (5 bases). Input material: PBMCs. This receptor was identified in a woman aged 55-70 years with HTLV-1-associated myelopathy (HAM/TSP). CDR3 in amino acids: CASSSMGTGQTPLHF. CDR3 nucleotide sequence: TGTGCCAGCAGTTCCATGGGGACTGGTCAAACACCCCTCCACTTT.